Shown below are 27 T cell receptor beta chains from a single sample sequenced in a study of blood T cell repertoires in COVID-19 (dated by TCRdb to about 2020). Libraries were built with the immunoSEQ multiplex PCR assay. TCRdb holds this immuneACCESS table with in-frame rearrangements only. Some clones are missing; in checked studies, unresolved V genes explain under half, and the rest has no known cause. The sample table lists some 160,000 clones, around 85% of them with a count of one. The ten biggest clones cover approximately 4% of the sample. Sequenced: peripheral blood. Every receptor here comes from a woman aged 65 to 85 with acute or convalescent COVID-19.

V usage is TRBV28 and J usage is TRBJ2-7; 9 bases agree with TRBD1. From germline, CDR1 is MDHEN and CDR2 SYDVKM. The CDR3 is 15 residues long. With V trimmed by 7 bases and J by 2 bases, 9 bases remained unmatched. Here the CDR3 reads CASTQGTGTTYEQYF. In DNA form, the CDR3 reads TGTGCCAGCACCCAAGGGACAGGGACGACCTACGAGCAGTACTTC.

The chain joins TRBV6-2 or TRBV6-3 to TRBJ2-1, with 9 bases matching TRBD1. This CDR3 is built from 15 residues. V trimming: 5 bases; J trimming: 5 bases; junction bases outside the gene matches: 7. Germline CDR1 reads MNHEY; CDR2 reads SVGEGT. Here the CDR3 reads CASSQGQGTHNEQFF. The CDR3 coding sequence is TGTGCCAGCAGTCAAGGACAGGGGACCCACAATGAGCAGTTCTTC.

This clone was recorded only once. The V and J genes are TRBV19 and TRBJ1-4; maybe TRBD1 (5 bases). Germline V gene lookup returns CDR1 LNHDA and CDR2 SQIVND (reference sequence). V was pared by 5 bases and J by 4 bases, with 11 bases between. The CDR3 is 14 residues long. For the CDR3, the DNA is TGTGCCAGTAGTTTAGGGGCCCTTAATGAAAAACTGTTTTTT. It specifies CASSLGALNEKLFF.

J is TRBJ2-1 and V is TRBV28; possibly TRBD2 for D (6 bases). V dropped 3 bases and J dropped 11 bases, with 14 bases sitting between them. CDR3 length: 13 amino acids. Germline V lookup: CDR1 MDHEN, CDR2 SYDVKM. The DNA of the CDR3 is TGTGCCAGCAGTTTGGGCAGGGAGGATAAGCAGTTCTTC. As protein: CASSLGREDKQFF.

V gene TRBV6-5 combines with J gene TRBJ2-2; possible D gene TRBD2, 6 bases. The CDR3 contains 15 residues. The germline CDR1 and CDR2 sequences are MNHEY and SVGAGI. The V end was cut by 6 bases, the J end by 0 bases, with 11 bases between. CDR3: CASSAGGANTGELFF. Here the CDR3 DNA reads TGTGCCAGCAGCGCCGGAGGGGCGAACACCGGGGAGCTGTTTTTT.

This clone was counted once. This chain links TRBV6-5 with TRBJ1-2, with TRBD1 matching 11 bases. The CDR3 has 15 residues. V lost 6 bases and J lost 8; bases outside the gene matches: 11. The germline gives CDR1 MNHEY, CDR2 SVGAGI. The CDR3: CASSRVGQGARGYTF. CDR3 bases: TGTGCCAGCAGCCGCGTCGGACAGGGGGCGCGGGGCTACACCTTC.

This rearrangement joins TRBV9 to TRBJ1-4; TRBD1 might be the D (5 bases). V was cut by 2 bases and J by 6 bases, with 11 bases left in between. Germline-derived CDR1 and CDR2 are SGDLS and YYNGEE. The length of the CDR3 is 14 residues. DNA of the CDR3: TGTGCCAGCAGCGTCCAGGGTGGGGATGAAAAACTGTTTTTT. As protein: CASSVQGGDEKLFF.

This clone appeared a single time. The rearrangement uses TRBV18 and TRBJ2-5, with 7 bases matching TRBD1. Germline loops: CDR1 KGHSH, CDR2 LQKENI. This CDR3 is built from 14 residues. V lost 2 bases to trimming and J lost 2 bases; unmatched junction nucleotides: 2. The DNA for the CDR3 is TGTGCCAGCTCACCAAGGGGACAGCAAGAGACCCAGTACTTC. Encoded protein: CASSPRGQQETQYF.

This chain uses TRBV2 with TRBJ2-3; D is perhaps TRBD2 (5 bases). In germline, CDR1 is SNHLY, CDR2 FYNNEI. This CDR3 has 14 residues. Between the trimmed V and J ends, which lost 11 bases and 1 base, there was a span of 16 bases. The CDR3 DNA reads as TGTGCCGGTCGGTCCAGCGGTCGCACAGATACGCAGTATTTT. Translated: CAGRSSGRTDTQYF.

The gene calls are TRBV10-3 and TRBJ1-5; D remains unclear. This CDR3 is 14 amino acids long. V lost 2 bases and J lost 9, with 14 bases in between. The germline V gene has CDR1 ENHRY and CDR2 SYGVKD. In DNA, the CDR3 is TGTGCCATCAGTGAGGAACCTAGCAGCGCGCCCCAGCATTTT. This translates into CAISEEPSSAPQHF.

The chain uses TRBV6-6 and TRBJ1-4; D perhaps matches TRBD1 (5 bases). The CDR3 extends over 16 amino acids. Germline-derived CDR1 and CDR2 are MNHNY and SVGAGI (reference sequence). Trimming pared 5 bases from V and 8 bases from J, leaving 21 bases between. The CDR3 DNA sequence: TGTGCCAGCAGTCCAGGACACACGTATCACACCGAAAAACTGTTTTTT. Translated, it gives CASSPGHTYHTEKLFF.

This rearrangement joins TRBV15 to TRBJ1-5, with 10 positions matching TRBD1. The CDR3 is made up of 16 amino acids. The V and J ends lost 4 bases and 3 bases, in that order; junction bases with no gene match: 6. In germline, CDR1 is LNHNV, CDR2 YYDKDF (reference sequence). The CDR3, as DNA: TGTGCCACCAGCACCCGGACAGGGGGTACCAATCAGCCCCAGCATTTT. Amino acid sequence: CATSTRTGGTNQPQHF.

The rearrangement links TRBV19 to TRBJ1-5; TRBD1 matches at 10 bases. Germline V CDR1 and CDR2: LNHDA, SQIVND (reference sequence). The CDR3 is made up of 14 amino acids. Trimming at V came to 10 bases and at J to 6 bases, leaving 9 bases not matched to a gene. Here the CDR3 DNA reads TGTGCCACCAACCGGGACAGGGGTTCTCAGCCCCAGCATTTT. It codes for CATNRDRGSQPQHF.

V is TRBV30 and J is TRBJ2-7; 7 bases are a match to TRBD2. This CDR3 is built from 14 residues. The V segment lost 4 bases and the J segment 0 bases; nucleotides outside the gene matches: 6. Germline loops: CDR1 GTSNPN, CDR2 SVGIG (reference sequence). The CDR3, as DNA: TGTGCCTGGAAGACTAGCCTCATCTCCTACGAGCAGTACTTC. Translating gives CAWKTSLISYEQYF.

This clone was detected once. The chain combines TRBV6-2 or TRBV6-3 with TRBJ1-6; D not resolved. Germline V lookup: CDR1 MNHEY, CDR2 SVGEGT. The CDR3 extends over 14 amino acids. V lost 5 bases to trimming and J lost 10 bases, with 15 bases between them. The CDR3 here is CASSILRRSSPLHF. The CDR3 coding sequence is TGTGCCAGCAGTATTCTTAGGAGGAGCTCACCCCTCCACTTT.

The chain uses TRBV11-2 and TRBJ2-3; TRBD2 is a possible D gene (5 bases). The germline CDR1 and CDR2 sequences are SGHAT and FQNNGV. The CDR3 covers 18 residues. V lost 3 bases, J lost 2 bases, and 21 bases lay in between. The CDR3 loop is CASSFVSWAEALTDTQYF. CDR3 bases: TGTGCCAGCAGCTTCGTCAGTTGGGCGGAGGCCCTCACAGATACGCAGTATTTT.

This clone has a single count. This rearrangement joins TRBV7-2 to TRBJ1-5; D is undetermined. The CDR3 loop spans 15 amino acids. Germline V CDR1 and CDR2: SGHTA, FQGNSA. Trimming cost V 1 base and J 1 base, with 8 bases left between them. CDR3 DNA sequence: TGTGCCAGCAGCTTAGGAGGTCACAGCAATCAGCCCCAGCATTTT. It encodes CASSLGGHSNQPQHF. The variable domain in full, completed from reference TRBV7-2 and TRBJ1-5, reads GAGVSQSPSNKVTEKGKDVELRCDPISGHTALYWYRQSLGQGLEFLIYFQGNSAPDKSGLPSDRFSAERTGGSVSTLTIQRTQQEDSAVYLCASSLGGHSNQPQHFGDGTRLSIL.

V is TRBV30 and J is TRBJ2-2; D is possibly TRBD1 (6 bases). The CDR3 has 15 residues. The germline gives CDR1 GTSNPN, CDR2 SVGIG (reference sequence). Between the trimmed V and J ends, which lost 3 bases and 2 bases, there was a span of 13 bases. CDR3 sequence (DNA): TGTGCCTGGAGATTCCCGGGACACAACACCGGGGAGCTGTTTTTT. It encodes CAWRFPGHNTGELFF.

The chain has TRBV10-3 and TRBJ2-7; 9 bases line up with TRBD1. The CDR3 loop spans 12 amino acids. Germline CDR1 reads ENHRY; CDR2 reads SYGVKD. Trimming at V came to 6 bases and at J to 7 bases, leaving 4 bases not matched to a gene. This CDR3 is CAISGTGREQYF. The CDR3 region has the DNA TGTGCCATCAGCGGGACAGGGAGGGAGCAGTACTTC.

Remarks on this clone: Sequence at one end of the junction differs from germline and may be a read error. This rearrangement joins TRBV4-3 to TRBJ1-6, with D possibly being TRBD1 (5 bases). From germline, CDR1 is LGHNA and CDR2 YSLEER. The CDR3 sequence is 16 residues long. The CDR3 region has the DNA TGCGTCAGCAGCCAAGATCCGGGGGGTAAGAATTCACCCCTCCACTTT. It specifies CVSSQDPGGKNSPLHF.

This clone was counted a few times. The rearrangement uses TRBV6-5 and TRBJ1-3; D call uncertain. CDR3 length: 15 residues. Per the germline V gene, CDR1 is MNHEY and CDR2 is SVGAGI. Trimming shortened V by 0 bases and J by 4 bases, and 10 bases separated the two germline ends. The CDR3 nucleotides are TGTGCCAGCAGTTACTCGGGCAACGGCGGAAACACCATATATTTT. Translated: CASSYSGNGGNTIYF.

This chain joins TRBV11-2 and TRBJ2-1, with 10 bases that match TRBD2. The CDR3 loop spans 15 amino acids. With 0 bases clipped from V and 9 bases from J, the junction kept 5 bases outside the gene matches. CDR1 and CDR2 (germline): SGHAT, FQNNGV. The CDR3 DNA sequence: TGTGCCAGCAGCTTAGATCGCCTAGCGGGGGCTGAGCAGTTCTTC. Translation: CASSLDRLAGAEQFF.

The V gene is TRBV5-1, the J gene TRBJ2-2; TRBD2 matches at 10 bases. CDR1 SGHRS and CDR2 YFSETQ come from the germline V gene. The CDR3 length is 16 residues. Unmatched junction bases numbered 7, after V lost 0 bases and J lost 8 bases. CDR3 in amino acids: CASSLVPGLASGELFF. The DNA for the CDR3 is TGCGCCAGCAGCTTGGTCCCGGGACTAGCGTCGGGGGAGCTGTTTTTT. Complete variable domain (other parts from reference TRBV5-1 and TRBJ2-2): KAGVTQTPRYLIKTRGQQVTLSCSPISGHRSVSWYQQTPGQGLQFLFEYFSETQRNKGNFPGRFSGRQFSNSRSEMNVSTLELGDSALYLCASSLVPGLASGELFFGEGSRLTVL.

This chain uses TRBV3-1 (or the pseudogene TRBV3-2) with TRBJ2-7; TRBD1 aligns across 7 bases. V shed 1 base and J 3 bases; nucleotides not matched to a gene: 0. The CDR3 is made up of 13 amino acids. The germline CDR1 and CDR2 sequences are LGHDT and YNNKEL (reference sequence). The CDR3 loop is CASSQAGGYEQYF. CDR3 coding DNA: TGTGCCAGCAGCCAAGCAGGGGGCTACGAGCAGTACTTC.

The chain combines TRBV7-3 with TRBJ2-7; perhaps TRBD1 as D (5 bases). The length of the CDR3 is 13 residues. Germline CDR1 reads SGHTA; CDR2 reads FQGTGA. V shed 1 base and J shed 5 bases, with 9 bases lying between them. This CDR3 is CASSLSPGNEQYF. The CDR3 DNA is TGTGCCAGCAGCTTAAGTCCAGGGAACGAGCAGTACTTC.

The gene calls are TRBV7-8 and TRBJ2-1; 11 positions agree with TRBD2. The germline V gene encodes CDR1 SGHVS and CDR2 FQNEAQ. CDR3 length equals 16 residues. V gave up 3 bases and J gave up 7 bases; unmatched junction bases: 8. The CDR3 loop is CASSFPSGGSRNEQFF. The CDR3 DNA follows: TGTGCCAGCAGCTTTCCTAGCGGGGGGTCAAGAAATGAGCAGTTCTTC.

The chain uses TRBV7-3 and TRBJ1-4; 9 bases agree with TRBD1. The CDR3 is made up of 20 amino acids. V lost 2 bases, J lost 0 bases, and 13 bases stayed unmatched. Per germline, CDR1 SGHTA and CDR2 FQGTGA. The CDR3 DNA is TGTGCCAGCAGCTTATCCCCCCCGGGACAGGGTAAGGCAACTAATGAAAAACTGTTTTTT. Amino acids: CASSLSPPGQGKATNEKLFF.